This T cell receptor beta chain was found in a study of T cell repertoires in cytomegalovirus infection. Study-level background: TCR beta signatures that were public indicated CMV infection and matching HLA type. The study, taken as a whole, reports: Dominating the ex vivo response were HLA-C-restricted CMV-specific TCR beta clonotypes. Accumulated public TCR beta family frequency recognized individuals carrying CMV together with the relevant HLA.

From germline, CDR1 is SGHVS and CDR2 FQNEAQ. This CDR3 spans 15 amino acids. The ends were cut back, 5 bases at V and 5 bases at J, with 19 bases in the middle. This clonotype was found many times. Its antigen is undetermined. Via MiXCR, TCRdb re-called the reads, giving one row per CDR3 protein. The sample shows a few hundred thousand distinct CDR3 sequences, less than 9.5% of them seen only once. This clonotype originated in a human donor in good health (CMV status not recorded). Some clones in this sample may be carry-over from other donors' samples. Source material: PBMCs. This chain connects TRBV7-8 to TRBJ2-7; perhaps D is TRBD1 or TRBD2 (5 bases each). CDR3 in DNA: TGTGCCAGCAGCCTTGGGACCGAATCGGCCCACGAGCAGTACTTC. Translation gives CASSLGTESAHEQYF.